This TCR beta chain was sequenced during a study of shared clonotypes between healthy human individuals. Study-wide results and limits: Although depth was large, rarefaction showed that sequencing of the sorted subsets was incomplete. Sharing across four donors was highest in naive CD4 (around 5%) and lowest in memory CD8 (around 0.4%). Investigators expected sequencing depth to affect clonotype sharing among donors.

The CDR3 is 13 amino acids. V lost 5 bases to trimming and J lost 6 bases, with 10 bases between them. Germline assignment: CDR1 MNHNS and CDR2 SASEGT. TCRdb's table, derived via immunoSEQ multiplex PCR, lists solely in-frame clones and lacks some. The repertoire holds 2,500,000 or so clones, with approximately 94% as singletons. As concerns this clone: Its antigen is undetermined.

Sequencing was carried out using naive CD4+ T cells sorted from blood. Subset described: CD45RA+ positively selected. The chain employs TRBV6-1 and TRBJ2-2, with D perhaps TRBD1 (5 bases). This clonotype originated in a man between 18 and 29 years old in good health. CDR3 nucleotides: TGTGCCAGCAGTTCAATCAGGGCCGGGGAGCTGTTTTTT. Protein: CASSSIRAGELFF.